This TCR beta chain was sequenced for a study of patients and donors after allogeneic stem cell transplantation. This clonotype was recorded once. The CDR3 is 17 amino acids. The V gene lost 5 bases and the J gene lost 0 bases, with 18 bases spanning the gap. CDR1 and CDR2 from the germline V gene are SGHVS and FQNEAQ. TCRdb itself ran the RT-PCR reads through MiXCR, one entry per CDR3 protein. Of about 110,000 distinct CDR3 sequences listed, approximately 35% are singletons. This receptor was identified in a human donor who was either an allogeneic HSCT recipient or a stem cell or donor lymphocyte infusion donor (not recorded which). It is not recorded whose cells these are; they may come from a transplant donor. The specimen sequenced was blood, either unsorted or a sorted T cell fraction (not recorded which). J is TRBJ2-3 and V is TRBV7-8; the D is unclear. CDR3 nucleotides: TGTGCCAGCAGCGGTAGATTTCCCCCGGCTAGCACAGATACGCAGTATTTT. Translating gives CASSGRFPPASTDTQYF.